Listed below are T cell receptor beta chains from one sample, sequenced in a study of T cells in Graves' hyperthyroidism and ophthalmopathy. One entry per CDR3 protein, called by TCRdb with MiXCR from the multiplex PCR reads. This sample has around 250,000 distinct CDR3 sequences, with just over 14% found just once. The specimen was blood. The receptors were sampled from a woman aged 40-49 years with Graves' hyperthyroidism that later progressed to Graves' ophthalmopathy. The CDR3 runs from the conserved cysteine through the conserved F or W. D genes are given only for firm matches. Size tells how often a clone was seen (once, few, many) or the class of an expanded clone, and some rows leave it out.

V gene	J gene	D gene	clone size	CDR3 DNA	CDR3 protein
TRBV24-1	TRBJ2-1	TRBD2	many	TGTGCCACCAGTGAATGGAGCGGGAGTGATAATGAGCAGTTCTTC	CATSEWSGSDNEQFF
TRBV12-3/TRBV12-4	TRBJ2-5	TRBD2	few	TGTGCCAGCAGTTCGACTAGCGGTGAAGAGACCCAGTACTTC	CASSSTSGEETQYF
TRBV2	TRBJ2-7	-	many	TGTGCCAGCAGTGGCCCCTTAGGTGGAGGTGACGAGCAGTACTTC	CASSGPLGGGDEQYF
TRBV28	TRBJ2-1	TRBD1	many	TGTGCCAGCGCAGGGGGAGTTTATGAGCAGTTCTTC	CASAGGVYEQFF
TRBV3-1	TRBJ1-1	-	few	TGTGCCAGCAGCCAAGATCATAACCGCCGTGAAGCTTTCTTT	CASSQDHNRREAFF
TRBV29-1	TRBJ2-6	TRBD1	many	TGCAGCGTCGCAGGGGGCTCAGGGGCCAACGTCCTGACTTTC	CSVAGGSGANVLTF
TRBV7-8	TRBJ2-2	-	many	TGTGCCAGCAGCGCCTTTAACGCGAACACCGGGGAGCTGTTTTTT	CASSAFNANTGELFF
TRBV28	TRBJ2-7	-	-	TGTGCCAGCAGTGTGGGGAGTGCCTACGAGCAGTACTTC	CASSVGSAYEQYF
TRBV5-1	TRBJ2-1	-	many	TGCGCCAGCAGCACTTACCGGGACCTTGGCAATGAGCAGTTCTTC	CASSTYRDLGNEQFF
TRBV24-1	TRBJ2-1	-	-	TGTGCCACCAGTGACGGTTCACGGGATGAGCAGTTCTTC	CATSDGSRDEQFF